This passage covers 17 T cell receptor beta chains from one sample sequenced in a study of cytomegalovirus exposure and HLA in healthy donors. Generated by immunoSEQ multiplex PCR, the TCRdb table keeps only in-frame clones and is missing some. Among roughly 130,000 clones listed, around nine tenths were seen once. Material: PBMCs. Receptor source: a man aged 25 to 45 in good health and CMV-seronegative.

CDR3 amino acids: CASSVLPGRGGYTF. Here the CDR3 DNA reads TGTGCCAGTAGTGTACTGCCGGGCAGAGGGGGCTACACCTTC. The rearrangement uses TRBV19 and TRBJ1-2; D gene unclear. From germline, CDR1 is LNHDA and CDR2 SQIVND (reference sequence). V lost 5 bases and J lost 8, with 18 bases in between. The CDR3 runs 14 residues. The full variable domain, in which reference TRBV19 and TRBJ1-2 provide the parts outside the CDR3, is DGGITQSPKYLFRKEGQNVTLSCEQNLNHDAMYWYRQDPGQGLRLIYYSQIVNDFQKGDIAEGYSVSREKKESFPLTVTSAQKNPTAFYLCASSVLPGRGGYTFGSGTRLTVV.

This rearrangement joins TRBV6-5 to TRBJ2-2, with D possibly being TRBD2 (5 bases). Germline CDR1 and CDR2: MNHEY and SVGAGI. Trimming cost V 2 bases and J 1 base, with 8 bases left between them. The CDR3 is 15 residues long. CDR3 in amino acids: CASSYVSGNTGELFF. In nucleotides, the CDR3 is TGTGCCAGCAGTTACGTCAGCGGGAACACCGGGGAGCTGTTTTTT.

The chain has TRBV4-1 and TRBJ2-2; TRBD1 aligns across 11 bases. The trim removed 1 base at V and 15 bases at J, leaving 4 bases unmatched. The CDR3 extends over 13 amino acids. Germline-derived CDR1 and CDR2 are MGHRA and YSYEKL. The CDR3 sequence: CASSQGGDRGLFF. The CDR3 region has the DNA TGCGCCAGCAGCCAAGGAGGGGACAGGGGGTTGTTTTTT.

This clone was seen only a few times. The rearrangement links TRBV19 to TRBJ1-2, with D possibly TRBD1 on 6 matching bases. CDR1 is LNHDA and CDR2 is SQIVND in the germline V gene (reference sequence). The CDR3 spans 13 residues. V lost 4 bases and J 5 bases, leaving 11 bases between the germline ends. Written as DNA, the CDR3 is TGTGCCAGTAGTACGGGACACCTTTATGGCTACACCTTC. Translating gives CASSTGHLYGYTF.

This chain uses TRBV5-1 with TRBJ2-1; 9 positions agree with TRBD1. Germline V gene sequence: CDR1 SGHRS, CDR2 YFSETQ. This CDR3 is built from 15 residues. The V segment lost 2 bases and the J segment 7 bases; nucleotides outside the gene matches: 7. Written as DNA, the CDR3 is TGCGCCAGCAGCTTCGGGACAGGGCCGATTAATGAGCAGTTCTTC. Translation: CASSFGTGPINEQFF. The whole variable domain, remainder taken from reference TRBV5-1 and TRBJ2-1, is KAGVTQTPRYLIKTRGQQVTLSCSPISGHRSVSWYQQTPGQGLQFLFEYFSETQRNKGNFPGRFSGRQFSNSRSEMNVSTLELGDSALYLCASSFGTGPINEQFFGPGTRLTVL.

V usage is TRBV5-1 and J usage is TRBJ2-5; 13 positions match TRBD2. The V segment lost 4 bases and the J segment 4 bases; nucleotides outside the gene matches: 7. CDR3 size: 16 residues. CDR1 and CDR2 from the germline V gene are SGHRS and YFSETQ. The chain's CDR3 is CASSQGTSGKLETQYF. In nucleotides, the CDR3 is TGCGCCAGCAGCCAGGGGACTAGCGGGAAATTAGAGACCCAGTACTTC. The full variable domain, completed using reference TRBV5-1 and TRBJ2-5, is KAGVTQTPRYLIKTRGQQVTLSCSPISGHRSVSWYQQTPGQGLQFLFEYFSETQRNKGNFPGRFSGRQFSNSRSEMNVSTLELGDSALYLCASSQGTSGKLETQYFGPGTRLLVL.

The J gene is TRBJ2-5, the V gene TRBV11-3; TRBD1 agrees at 9 bases. This CDR3 comprises 15 residues. The germline V gene encodes CDR1 SGHNT and CDR2 YENEEA. Trimming cost V 5 bases and J 4 bases; bases outside gene matches: 8. CDR3 loop: CASSAQGATGETQYF. CDR3 nucleotide sequence: TGTGCCAGCAGCGCACAGGGGGCTACGGGAGAGACCCAGTACTTC. Full variable domain (outside the CDR3, taken from reference TRBV11-3 and TRBJ2-5): EAGVVQSPRYKIIEKKQPVAFWCNPISGHNTLYWYLQNLGQGPELLIRYENEEAVDDSQLPKDRFSAERLKGVDSTLKIQPAELGDSAVYLCASSAQGATGETQYFGPGTRLLVL.

The gene calls are TRBV15 and TRBJ2-7, with D perhaps matching TRBD2 (5 bases). The CDR3 covers 16 residues. Trimming took off 3 bases at V and 2 bases at J, with 17 bases between the two ends. Germline lookup yields CDR1 LNHNV and CDR2 YYDKDF (reference sequence). In DNA form, the CDR3 reads TGTGCCACCAGCAGTTATGTTGCGGAGAGGGCCTACGAGCAGTACTTC. Translated, it gives CATSSYVAERAYEQYF.

The chain couples TRBV4-1 to TRBJ1-1, with a tentative D call TRBD1 (6 bases). Deletions cut 2 bases from V and 1 base from J, with 11 bases between. The length of the CDR3 is 15 residues. Germline lookup yields CDR1 MGHRA and CDR2 YSYEKL. The CDR3: CASSQTPDRNTEAFF. The DNA of the CDR3 is TGCGCCAGCAGCCAAACCCCGGACAGGAACACTGAAGCTTTCTTT.

The genes are TRBV18 and TRBJ2-1, with D possibly matching TRBD2 (5 bases). Germline CDR1 and CDR2: KGHSH and LQKENI. The V end lost 4 bases, the J end lost 4 bases, and 11 bases lay between the germline ends. The CDR3 consists of 14 residues. For the CDR3, the DNA is TGTGCCAGCTCACGGGCAGAGGGTTACAATGAGCAGTTCTTC. Amino acid sequence: CASSRAEGYNEQFF.

The chain is built from TRBV9 and TRBJ2-2; tentatively, D is TRBD1 (6 bases). The V gene lost 3 bases and the J gene lost 0 bases, with 12 bases spanning the gap. The CDR3 has 16 residues. CDR1 SGDLS and CDR2 YYNGEE come from the germline V gene. For the CDR3, the DNA is TGTGCCAGCAGCGATTGGACAGACGCGAACACCGGGGAGCTGTTTTTT. Amino acids: CASSDWTDANTGELFF. The full variable domain, with the rest looked up from reference TRBV9 and TRBJ2-2, is DSGVTQTPKHLITATGQRVTLRCSPRSGDLSVYWYQQSLDQGLQFLIQYYNGEERAKGNILERFSAQQFPDLHSELNLSSLELGDSALYFCASSDWTDANTGELFFGEGSRLTVL.

In regard to this clone: The germline gene is not matched at one end of the junction; a read error may be the cause. This sequence joins TRBV7-2 and TRBJ2-1; 8 bases are a match to TRBD1. CDR1 SGHTA and CDR2 FQGNSA come from the germline V gene. The CDR3 is made up of 13 amino acids. CDR3 protein: CASSLGVDRGSVF. The CDR3 bases are TGTGCCAGCAGCTTAGGAGTTGACAGGGGATCGGTCTTC.

This rearrangement joins TRBV5-6 to TRBJ2-1; TRBD2 matches at 7 bases. The length of the CDR3 is 16 residues. Per germline, CDR1 SGHDT and CDR2 YYEEEE. V shed 2 bases, J shed 2 bases, and the junction held 7 bases outside the gene matches. The CDR3 nucleotides are TGTGCCAGCAGCTTAGTGGGCGGGAGTACCTACAATGAGCAGTTCTTC. Its translation is CASSLVGGSTYNEQFF.

The CDR3 DNA follows: TGTGCCAGCAGCCCTGGAACCGGGACTAGCGTTACAGATACGCAGTATTTT. It codes for CASSPGTGTSVTDTQYF. V usage is TRBV5-6 and J usage is TRBJ2-3; 10 positions match TRBD2. J gave up 3 bases and V 4 bases, and 11 bases lay outside the gene matches. The CDR3 sequence is 17 residues long. Germline V lookup: CDR1 SGHDT, CDR2 YYEEEE.

The chain links TRBV5-1 to TRBJ2-1, with 10 bases identical to TRBD2. V lost 4 bases and J lost 4; bases outside the gene matches: 8. CDR1 and CDR2 (germline): SGHRS, YFSETQ. This CDR3 contains 16 residues. The CDR3 region is CASSTPSGSQYNEQFF. The CDR3, as DNA: TGCGCCAGCAGCACTCCTAGCGGGAGCCAGTACAATGAGCAGTTCTTC.

This clone has more than one count but fewer than ten. CDR3 nucleotide sequence: TGCGCCAGCAGCTTGGATCGCACTGAAGCTTTCTTT. Its translation is CASSLDRTEAFF. This chain links TRBV5-1 with TRBJ1-1; no clear D gene. CDR3 size: 12 residues. V was shortened by 0 bases and J by 4 bases, with 4 bases between the two germline ends. Germline V gene sequence: CDR1 SGHRS, CDR2 YFSETQ.

The chain uses TRBV9 and TRBJ2-1; 14 positions match TRBD2. The CDR3 extends over 17 amino acids. Germline values: CDR1 SGDLS, CDR2 YYNGEE. V trimming: 0 bases; J trimming: 10 bases; junction bases outside the gene matches: 9. This CDR3 is CASSVAFGTSGRIEQFF. In DNA, the CDR3 is TGTGCCAGCAGCGTAGCGTTCGGGACTAGCGGGAGAATCGAGCAGTTCTTC.